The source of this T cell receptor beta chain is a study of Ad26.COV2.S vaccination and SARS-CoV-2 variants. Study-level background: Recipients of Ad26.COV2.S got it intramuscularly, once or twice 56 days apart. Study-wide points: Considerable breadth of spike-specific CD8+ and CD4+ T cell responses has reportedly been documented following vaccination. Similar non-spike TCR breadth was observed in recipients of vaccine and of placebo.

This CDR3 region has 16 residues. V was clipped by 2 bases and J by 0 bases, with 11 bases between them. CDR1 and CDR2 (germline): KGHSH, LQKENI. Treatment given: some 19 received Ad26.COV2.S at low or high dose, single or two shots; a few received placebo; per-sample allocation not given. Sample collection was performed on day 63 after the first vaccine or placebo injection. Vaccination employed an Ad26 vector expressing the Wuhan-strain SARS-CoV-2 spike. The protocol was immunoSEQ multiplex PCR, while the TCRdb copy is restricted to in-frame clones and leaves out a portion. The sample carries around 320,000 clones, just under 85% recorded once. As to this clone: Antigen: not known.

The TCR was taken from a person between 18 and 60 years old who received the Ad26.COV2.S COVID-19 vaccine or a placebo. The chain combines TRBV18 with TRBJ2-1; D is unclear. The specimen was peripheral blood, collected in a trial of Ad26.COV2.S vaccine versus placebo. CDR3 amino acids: CASSPSAASSYNEQFF. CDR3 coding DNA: TGTGCCAGCTCACCAAGTGCGGCTAGCTCCTACAATGAGCAGTTCTTC.